The T cell receptor (beta chain) under discussion was sequenced for a study of shared clonotypes between healthy human individuals. General study findings and limits: When naive CD4 clonotypes were compared across several donors, 4% to 6.5% were shared. In general, naive subsets displayed greater estimated richness than memory subsets did.

In the original analysis: Filtering differed since immunoSEQ provided only junctions, with no quality scores. Profiling relied on immunoSEQ multiplex PCR, and the TCRdb table lists in-frame clones only, not all of them. D and trimming come from the DNA, and the V and J calls and clone size come from that table. Of a few million clones listed, roughly 93% are singletons. About this clone itself: Its antigen is still unknown.

Unmatched junction bases numbered 11, after V lost 0 bases and J lost 3 bases. Germline CDR1 reads SGHNT; CDR2 reads YYREEE (reference sequence). CDR3 length equals 17 residues. The material sequenced was naive CD4+ T cells from PBMCs. The subset was: CD45RA+ positively selected. The rearrangement uses TRBV5-4 and TRBJ2-5; 7 nucleotides agree with TRBD2. The TCR sequence derives from a man aged 18 to 35 in good health. Some clones in this sample may be carry-over from other donors' samples. The CDR3 spells CASSLAWRGGEKETQYF. CDR3 bases: TGTGCCAGCAGCTTGGCATGGAGGGGAGGGGAAAAAGAGACCCAGTACTTC.